Listed below are T cell receptor beta chains from one sample, sequenced in a study of long-term antiretroviral therapy in people with HIV. Clones were sequenced by immunoSEQ multiplex PCR, and TCRdb holds only the in-frame ones, with some missing. This table holds 17,000 or so clones, around 74% found once. Sequences were derived from unsorted PBMCs, sampled at the start of antiretroviral therapy. These receptors originate from a man aged 25-45 years with HIV. Each CDR3 is given with its conserved first and last residue. A D gene is named only where the DNA matches it firmly. Clone size, where shown, is once, few, many, or a class for clones that have expanded.

d_call	v_call	clone_size	j_call	cdr3_nt	cdr3_aa
TRBD2	TRBV11-2	NA	TRBJ2-2	TGTGCCAGCAGCTTCGCCACTAGCGCTCGCACCGGGGAGCTGTTTTTT	CASSFATSARTGELFF
NA	TRBV20-1	NA	TRBJ2-5	TGCAGTGCTAGAGATCGAGAGACCCAGTACTTC	CSARDRETQYF
NA	TRBV27	NA	TRBJ2-7	TGTGCCAGCAGTTTAGGCTCGTCAGTCGAGCAGTACTTC	CASSLGSSVEQYF
TRBD1	TRBV9	NA	TRBJ1-1	TGTGCCAGCAGCGCATATCCGGGACAGAAGTTTTGGGACACTGAAGCTTTCTTT	CASSAYPGQKFWDTEAFF
NA	TRBV19	NA	TRBJ1-5	TGTGCCAGTATCGCCGTGGACGGGGGTAGGCAGCCCCAGCATTTT	CASIAVDGGRQPQHF
NA	TRBV10-3	NA	TRBJ2-3	TGTGCCATCAGTCACATTACGAACCCAGATACGCAGTATTTT	CAISHITNPDTQYF
NA	TRBV9	NA	TRBJ1-2	TGTGCCAGCAGCGGGGCCGAAACTAACTATGGCTACACCTTC	CASSGAETNYGYTF
NA	TRBV15	NA	TRBJ2-2	TGTGCCACCAGCGGACTGTCTGGGGGTCCCGGGGAGCTGTTTTTT	CATSGLSGGPGELFF
NA	TRBV7-3	few	TRBJ2-7	TGTGCCAGCAGCTCAGTCCCGGGAGTTGACGAGCAGTACTTC	CASSSVPGVDEQYF
NA	TRBV14	NA	TRBJ2-7	TGTGCCAGCAGCCAAGCAGGCAGCCTCCACCCGTACTTC	CASSQAGSLHPYF
NA	TRBV7-2	NA	TRBJ2-7	TGTGCCAGCAGCTTACAAATGAACAGCGGCCTCTACGAGCAGTACTTC	CASSLQMNSGLYEQYF
NA	TRBV7-2	medium-sized	TRBJ2-7	TGTGCCAGCAGCTTAATCCCGGGAACCAACGAGCAGTACTTC	CASSLIPGTNEQYF
TRBD2	TRBV4-1	once	TRBJ2-7	TGCGCCAGCAGCCAAGATTCGCTAGCGGGAGGTTCCGAGCAGTACTTC	CASSQDSLAGGSEQYF
TRBD2	TRBV7-3	NA	TRBJ2-3	TGTGCCAGCAGCTCCTCATCCCTAGCGGGAATCACAGATACGCAGTATTTT	CASSSSSLAGITDTQYF
NA	TRBV19	NA	TRBJ1-4	TGTGCCAGTAGTATAGATGACCGGGAAAAACTGTTTTTT	CASSIDDREKLFF
NA	TRBV30	few	TRBJ2-7	TGTGCCTGGAACGAAGGGGCCTACGAGCAGTACTTC	CAWNEGAYEQYF
NA	TRBV19	few	TRBJ1-2	TGTGCCAGTAGCCAAAGGGGAGAGGGCGATGGCTACACCTTC	CASSQRGEGDGYTF
TRBD1	TRBV7-9	NA	TRBJ2-1	TGTGCCAGCAGCTCCGCCGGGACAGGGAACAATGAGCAGTTCTTC	CASSSAGTGNNEQFF
NA	TRBV28	few	TRBJ1-2	TGTGCCAGCAGTTTCTCCAGGGAAAACTATGGCTACACCTTC	CASSFSRENYGYTF
NA	TRBV4-1	NA	TRBJ1-6	TGCGCCAGCAGCCAAGAAGAGGGGCTGGATTCACCCCTCCACTTT	CASSQEEGLDSPLHF
NA	TRBV30	NA	TRBJ1-5	TGTGCCTGGAGTATCCAGAGTAGTCAGCCCCAGCATTTT	CAWSIQSSQPQHF
NA	TRBV29-1	NA	TRBJ2-7	TGCAGCTGCACAGCGACAGGTTACGAGCAGTACTTC	CSCTATGYEQYF
NA	TRBV15	NA	TRBJ2-7	TGTGCCACCAGCAGAGATAGAGGGAACGAGCAGTACTTC	CATSRDRGNEQYF
NA	TRBV5-6	NA	TRBJ2-5	TGTGCCAGCAGCTTGACTACCGCTCGATACCAAGAGACCCAGTACTTC	CASSLTTARYQETQYF
TRBD2	TRBV5-5	NA	TRBJ2-1	TGTGCCAGCAGCTTGGAGGGTAGCGGGGGGGCAGGGGAGCAGTTCTTC	CASSLEGSGGAGEQFF
NA	TRBV28	few	TRBJ1-5	TGTGCCAGCAGTTTCCAACAGCCCCAGCATTTT	CASSFQQPQHF
NA	TRBV19	NA	TRBJ2-4	TGTGCCAGTAGTCCCCCCCCCGGACAGAACCGAGGGGATTATTCCAAAAACATTCAGTACTTC	CASSPPPGQNRGDYSKNIQYF
NA	TRBV6-5	NA	TRBJ1-4	TGTGCCAGCAGTTACTCGACAGTTAATGAAAAACTGTTTTTT	CASSYSTVNEKLFF
TRBD2	TRBV4-1	NA	TRBJ2-1	TGCGCCAGCAGCCGCCCGGGGGGGGAGCTCAATGAGCAGTTCTTC	CASSRPGGELNEQFF
NA	TRBV11-1	NA	TRBJ1-2	TGTGCCAGCAGCGAACAGCCAGACAGCTACTATGGCTACACCTTC	CASSEQPDSYYGYTF
NA	TRBV5-4	NA	TRBJ1-1	TGTGCCAGCAGCCGACAGAGACAGAACACTGAAGCTTTCTTT	CASSRQRQNTEAFF
NA	TRBV5-1	once	TRBJ2-6	TGCGCCAGCAGACCTATCCCCGGACAGGAGGGGGCTAGTGGGGCCAACGTCCTGACTTTC	CASRPIPGQEGASGANVLTF
TRBD2	TRBV15	NA	TRBJ2-5	TGTGCCACCAGCAGAGGGCTGGCGGGAGGGGAGGAGACCCAGTACTTC	CATSRGLAGGEETQYF
NA	TRBV28	NA	TRBJ1-2	TGTGCCAGCAGTTCCCTTGACGGGGGATATGGCTACACCTTC	CASSSLDGGYGYTF
TRBD1	TRBV6-1	NA	TRBJ1-5	TGTGCCAGCGTCACAGGGGGCGGGCAGCCCCAGCATTTT	CASVTGGGQPQHF
NA	TRBV19	once	TRBJ1-1	TGTGCCAGTAGCCCAGGGACGAACACTGAAGCTTTCTTT	CASSPGTNTEAFF
NA	TRBV29-1	NA	TRBJ2-2	TGCAGCGTTGTTGGACCCGGACGGACCGGGGAGCTGTTTTTT	CSVVGPGRTGELFF
TRBD2	TRBV11-2	NA	TRBJ2-3	TGTGCCAGCAGCTTAGATCCACGGGACTACGGACACACAGATACGCAGTATTTT	CASSLDPRDYGHTDTQYF
NA	TRBV6-6	NA	TRBJ1-1	TGTGCCAGCAGCCAGACCGGGACTGAAGCTTTCTTT	CASSQTGTEAFF
TRBD1	TRBV7-2	NA	TRBJ1-5	TGTGCCAGCAGCCCGAGGGGGACAGGGGAGTTCGATCAGCCCCAGCATTTT	CASSPRGTGEFDQPQHF
NA	TRBV28	once	TRBJ2-3	TGTGCCAGCAGTTCGATCCCTTTCACGCAGTATTTT	CASSSIPFTQYF
TRBD2	TRBV5-1	NA	TRBJ2-1	TGCGCCAGCACCCCCGGACTAGCGGGGGTGCGGAGCTCCTACAATGAGCAGTTCTTC	CASTPGLAGVRSSYNEQFF
NA	TRBV30	few	TRBJ2-7	TGTGCCTGGAGAACAGCAGGTCCCTCCTACGAGCAGTACTTC	CAWRTAGPSYEQYF